Sequencing of this TCR beta chain was carried out in a study of PD-L1 blockade in urothelial cancer. Germline values: CDR1 SGHRS, CDR2 YFSETQ. There are 15 residues in the CDR3. V was shortened by 4 bases and J by 0 bases, with 11 bases between the two germline ends. Time point reported: peripheral blood 6 weeks after treatment start. The data were produced by immunoSEQ multiplex PCR, yet TCRdb's version contains in-frame clones alone and is incomplete. The data hold about 40,000 clones, with 86% observed a single time. The rearrangement uses TRBV5-1 and TRBJ1-5, with D tentatively TRBD1 (5 bases). The receptor comes from a man aged 55 to 69 with urothelial cancer. Sequences were derived from PBMCs, sampled around atezolizumab (anti-PD-L1) treatment. The CDR3 is CASSVDSYSNQPQHF. The CDR3 DNA reads TGCGCCAGCAGCGTAGACAGTTATAGCAATCAGCCCCAGCATTTT.